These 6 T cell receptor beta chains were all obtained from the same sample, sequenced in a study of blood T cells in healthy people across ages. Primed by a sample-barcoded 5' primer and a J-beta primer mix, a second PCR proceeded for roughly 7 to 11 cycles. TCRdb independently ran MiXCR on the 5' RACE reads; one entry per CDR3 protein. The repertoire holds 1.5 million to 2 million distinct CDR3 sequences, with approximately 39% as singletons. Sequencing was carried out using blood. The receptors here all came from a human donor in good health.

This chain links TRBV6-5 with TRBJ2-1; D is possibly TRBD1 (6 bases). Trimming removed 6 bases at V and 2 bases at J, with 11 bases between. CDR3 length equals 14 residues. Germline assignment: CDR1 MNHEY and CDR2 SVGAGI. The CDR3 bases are TGTGCCAGCAGAAACAGGGAAACCTACAATGAGCAGTTCTTC. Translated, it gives CASRNRETYNEQFF.

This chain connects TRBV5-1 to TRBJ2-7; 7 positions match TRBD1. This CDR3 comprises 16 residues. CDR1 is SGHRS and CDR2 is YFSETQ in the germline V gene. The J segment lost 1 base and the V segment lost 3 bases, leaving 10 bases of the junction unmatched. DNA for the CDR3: TGCGCCAGCAGCTCTGACCCAGGGGGAACTTCCTACGAGCAGTACTTC. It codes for CASSSDPGGTSYEQYF.

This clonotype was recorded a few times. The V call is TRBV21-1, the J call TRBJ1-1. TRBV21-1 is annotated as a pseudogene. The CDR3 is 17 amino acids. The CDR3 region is CASSKGLDRHPNTEAFF. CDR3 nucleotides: TGTGCCAGCAGCAAAGGACTAGATCGGCACCCAAACACTGAAGCTTTCTTT.

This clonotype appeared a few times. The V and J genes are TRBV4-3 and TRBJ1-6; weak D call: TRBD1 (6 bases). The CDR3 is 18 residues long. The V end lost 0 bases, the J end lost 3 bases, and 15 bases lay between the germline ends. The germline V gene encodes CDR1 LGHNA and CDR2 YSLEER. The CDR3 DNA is TGCGCCAGCAGCCAAGATCTAGGGGGGACAAGCTATAATTCACCCCTCCACTTT. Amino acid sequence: CASSQDLGGTSYNSPLHF.

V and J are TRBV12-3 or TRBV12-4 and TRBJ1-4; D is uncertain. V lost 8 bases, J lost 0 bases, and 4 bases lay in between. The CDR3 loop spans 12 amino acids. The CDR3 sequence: CASQATNEKLFF. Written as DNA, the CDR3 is TGTGCCAGCCAAGCAACTAATGAAAAACTGTTTTTT.

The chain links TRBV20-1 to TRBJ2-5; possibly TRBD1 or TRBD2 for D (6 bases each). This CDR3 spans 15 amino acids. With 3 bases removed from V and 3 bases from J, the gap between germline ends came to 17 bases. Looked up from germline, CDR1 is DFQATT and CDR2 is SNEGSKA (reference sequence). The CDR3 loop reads CSARILQGGEETQYF. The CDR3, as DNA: TGCAGTGCTAGGATACTACAGGGAGGCGAAGAGACCCAGTACTTC.